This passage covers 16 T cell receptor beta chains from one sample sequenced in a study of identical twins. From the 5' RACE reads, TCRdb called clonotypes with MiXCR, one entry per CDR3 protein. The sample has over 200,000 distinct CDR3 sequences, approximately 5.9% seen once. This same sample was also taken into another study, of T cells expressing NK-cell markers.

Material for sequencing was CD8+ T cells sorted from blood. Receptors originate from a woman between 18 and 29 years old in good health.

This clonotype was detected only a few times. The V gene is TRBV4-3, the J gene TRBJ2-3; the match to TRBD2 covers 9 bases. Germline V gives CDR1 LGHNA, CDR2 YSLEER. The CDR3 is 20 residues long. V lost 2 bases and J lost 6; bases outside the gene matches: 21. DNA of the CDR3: TGCGCCAGCAGCCAATCCACCCTTCCTAGCGGGGCTAAGTGGGATGATACGCAGTATTTT. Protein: CASSQSTLPSGAKWDDTQYF.

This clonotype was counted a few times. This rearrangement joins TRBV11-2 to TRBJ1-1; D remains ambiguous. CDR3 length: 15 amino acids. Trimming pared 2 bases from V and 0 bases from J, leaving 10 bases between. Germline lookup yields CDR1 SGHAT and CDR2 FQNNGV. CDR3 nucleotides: TGTGCCAGCAGCTTATCCCGGATTATGAACACTGAAGCTTTCTTT. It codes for CASSLSRIMNTEAFF.

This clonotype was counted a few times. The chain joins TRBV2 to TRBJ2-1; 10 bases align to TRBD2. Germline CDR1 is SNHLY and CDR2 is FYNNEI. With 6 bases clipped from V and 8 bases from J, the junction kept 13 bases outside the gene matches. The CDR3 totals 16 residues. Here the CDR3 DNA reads TGTGCCAGCAGAGCACAGCGGGGGGGCCGCGCATATGAGCAGTTCTTC. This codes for CASRAQRGGRAYEQFF.

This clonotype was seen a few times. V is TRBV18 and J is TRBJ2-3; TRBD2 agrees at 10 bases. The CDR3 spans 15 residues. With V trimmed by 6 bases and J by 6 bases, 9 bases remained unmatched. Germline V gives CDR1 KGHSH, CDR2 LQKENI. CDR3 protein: CASSFPGTSADTQYF. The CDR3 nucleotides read TGTGCCAGCTCCTTTCCCGGGACTAGCGCGGATACGCAGTATTTT. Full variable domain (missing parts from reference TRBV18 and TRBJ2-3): NAGVMQNPRHLVRRRGQEARLRCSPMKGHSHVYWYRQLPEEGLKFMVYLQKENIIDESGMPKERFSAEFPKEGPSILRIQQVVRGDSAAYFCASSFPGTSADTQYFGPGTRLTVL.

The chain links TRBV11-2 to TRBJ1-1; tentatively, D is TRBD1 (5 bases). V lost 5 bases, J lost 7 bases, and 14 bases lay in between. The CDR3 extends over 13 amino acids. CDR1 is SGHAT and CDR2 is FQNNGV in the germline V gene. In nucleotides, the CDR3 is TGTGCCAGCAGCCAGGGTCGGGGACGTGAAGCTTTCTTT. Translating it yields CASSQGRGREAFF.

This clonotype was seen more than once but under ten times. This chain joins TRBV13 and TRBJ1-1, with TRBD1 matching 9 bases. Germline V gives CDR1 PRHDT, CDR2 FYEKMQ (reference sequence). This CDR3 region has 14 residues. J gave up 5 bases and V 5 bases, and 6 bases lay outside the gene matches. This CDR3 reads CASSPYRGRTEAFF. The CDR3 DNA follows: TGTGCCAGCAGCCCGTACAGGGGGCGAACTGAAGCTTTCTTT.

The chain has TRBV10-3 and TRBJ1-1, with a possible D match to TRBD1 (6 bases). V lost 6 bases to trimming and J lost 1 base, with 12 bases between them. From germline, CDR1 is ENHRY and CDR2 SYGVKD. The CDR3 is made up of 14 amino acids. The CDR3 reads CAIRPGQTNTEAFF. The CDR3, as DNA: TGTGCCATCAGACCTGGACAGACGAACACTGAAGCTTTCTTT.

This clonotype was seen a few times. The CDR3 coding sequence is TGCAGTGCTAGCGGGGACAGGGGGAACGACGAGCAGTACTTC. Protein sequence: CSASGDRGNDEQYF. This rearrangement joins TRBV20-1 to TRBJ2-7; 11 bases fit TRBD1. Germline-derived CDR1 and CDR2 are DFQATT and SNEGSKA (reference sequence). V trimming: 3 bases; J trimming: 5 bases; junction bases outside the gene matches: 6. The CDR3 loop spans 14 amino acids.

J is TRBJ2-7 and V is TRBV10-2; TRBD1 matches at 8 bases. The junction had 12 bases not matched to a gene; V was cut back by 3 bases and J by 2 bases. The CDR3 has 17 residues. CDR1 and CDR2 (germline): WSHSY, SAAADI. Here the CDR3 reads CASSDLGRGHGAYEQYF. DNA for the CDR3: TGCGCCAGCAGTGATCTGGGCAGGGGGCATGGGGCCTACGAGCAGTACTTC.

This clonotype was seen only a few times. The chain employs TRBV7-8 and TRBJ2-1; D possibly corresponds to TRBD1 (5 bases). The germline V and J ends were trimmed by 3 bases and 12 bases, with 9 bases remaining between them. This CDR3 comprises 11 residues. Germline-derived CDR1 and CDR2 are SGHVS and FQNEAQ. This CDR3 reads CASSFRVGQFF. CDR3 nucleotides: TGTGCCAGCAGCTTCAGGGTGGGGCAGTTCTTC.

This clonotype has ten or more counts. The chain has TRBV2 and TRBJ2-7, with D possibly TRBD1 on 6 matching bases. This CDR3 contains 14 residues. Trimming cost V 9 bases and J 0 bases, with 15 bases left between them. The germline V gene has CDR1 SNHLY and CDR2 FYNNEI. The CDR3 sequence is CASSDSPDSYEQYF. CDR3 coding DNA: TGTGCCAGTTCGGACAGTCCCGACTCCTACGAGCAGTACTTC.

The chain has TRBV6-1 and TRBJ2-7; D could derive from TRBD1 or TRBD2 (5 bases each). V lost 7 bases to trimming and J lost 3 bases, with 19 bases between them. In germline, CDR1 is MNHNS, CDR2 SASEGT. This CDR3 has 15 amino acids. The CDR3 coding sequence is TGTGCCAGCAAGGGACCGGCAGGGATAATCTACGAGCAGTACTTC. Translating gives CASKGPAGIIYEQYF.

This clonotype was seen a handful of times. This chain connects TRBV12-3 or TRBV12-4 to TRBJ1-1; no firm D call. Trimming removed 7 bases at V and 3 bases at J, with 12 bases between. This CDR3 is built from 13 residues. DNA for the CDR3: TGTGCCAGCAAATTAGGTGGGCACACTGAAGCTTTCTTT. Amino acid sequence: CASKLGGHTEAFF.

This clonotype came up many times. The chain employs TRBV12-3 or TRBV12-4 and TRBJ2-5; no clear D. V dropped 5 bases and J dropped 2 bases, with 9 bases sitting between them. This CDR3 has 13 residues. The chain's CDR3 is CASSLTPQETQYF. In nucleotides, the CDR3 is TGTGCCAGCAGTCTGACTCCTCAAGAGACCCAGTACTTC.

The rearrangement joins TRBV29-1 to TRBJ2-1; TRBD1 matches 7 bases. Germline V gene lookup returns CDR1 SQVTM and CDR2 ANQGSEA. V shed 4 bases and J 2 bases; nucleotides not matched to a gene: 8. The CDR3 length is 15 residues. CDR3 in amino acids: CSVAGTDYTYNEQFF. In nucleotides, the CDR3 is TGCAGCGTTGCCGGGACAGATTATACCTACAATGAGCAGTTCTTC.

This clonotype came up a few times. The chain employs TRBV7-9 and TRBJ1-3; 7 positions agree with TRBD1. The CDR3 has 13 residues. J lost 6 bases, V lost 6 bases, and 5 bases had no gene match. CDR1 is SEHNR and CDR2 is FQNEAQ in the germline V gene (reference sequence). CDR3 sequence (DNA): TGTGCCAGCAGTTATACAGGGGAAAACACCATATATTTT. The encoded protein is CASSYTGENTIYF.